The T cell receptor (beta chain) under discussion was sequenced for a study of OX40 agonist ivuxolimab in advanced cancers. Background for the entire study: Ivuxolimab, which targeted the costimulatory receptor OX40 (CD134), was an agonistic, fully human IgG2 monoclonal antibody. A male proportion of roughly 85% and a mean age of approximately 60 years, ranging from about 20 to 80, were recorded for the dose-escalation cohort. Intravenous ivuxolimab was administered to patients every 2 weeks at six dose levels: 0.01, 0.1, 0.3, 1.5, 3 and 10 mg/kg. The monotherapy dose-escalation portion (N ≈ 55 patients) of the phase I ivuxolimab trial is reported in the paper. The point of sequencing TCRbeta in the periphery was to test whether ivuxolimab changed TCR sequence diversity and drove clonal T-cell expansion. Of the 50 or so patients in dose escalation, some 20 had hepatocellular carcinoma, some 15 had melanoma, 9 had renal cell carcinoma and 9 had head and neck cancer. Three dose-escalation patients achieved partial responses, one with hepatocellular carcinoma and two with cutaneous melanoma. Prior anti-PD-1, anti-PD-L1 or anti-CTLA-4 therapy was permitted, and approximately 40% of dose-escalation patients had received checkpoint inhibitors.

To sequence the TCRbeta CDR3 region, genomic DNA was isolated from the sorted cells. The immunoSEQ Assay was used to sequence the TCRbeta CDR3 regions. The source is immuneACCESS, and TCRdb retained only in-frame sequences with V and J called. Part of the clones is not carried over; for the studies checked, unresolved V genes explain less than half of this, and the remainder is unexplained. In all, the sample holds nearly 65,000 clones, and roughly nine tenths of those were seen once. Clones ranked in the top ten supply 4% to 4.5% of the sample. Comment on this clone: Which antigen it targets is not known. There are no base qualities to consult, and no much larger clone falls within one base.

Patients with a history of autoimmune disease or receiving systemic immunosuppression were excluded from the trial. Peripheral blood for TCR sequencing was collected from all dose cohorts at baseline, on cycle 4 day 1, and on cycle 7 day 1. The samples were drawn from a first-in-human, open-label, multicenter phase I dose-escalation trial of ivuxolimab. Adults with locally advanced or metastatic melanoma, renal cell, hepatocellular, or head and neck squamous cell carcinoma were enrolled in the trial. Before TCR sequencing, CD4+ and CD8+ T cells were separately sorted from peripheral blood. V is cut by 4 bases and J by 4 bases, and the space between the germline ends is 20 bases. Per the germline V gene, MNHNS is the CDR1 and SASEGT is the CDR2. Including cysteine and phenylalanine, the CDR3 has 17 amino acids. The only DNA kept is the CDR3, 51 bases in frame from the first base. Study-wide conclusions, independent of this receptor: In partial responders in the 0.1-3.0 mg/kg groups, normalized peripheral clonal expansion was found to be among the lowest, especially among CD8+ T cells. Antigen specificity was not determined for the clonally expanded peripheral T cells. Low levels of normalized T-cell clonal expansion were also seen in some patients who did not respond. At doses of 0.1 to 3.0 mg/kg, clonal expansion of both CD4+ and CD8+ T cells in blood was seen between baseline and week 6. On average, CD8+ T cells showed more expanded clones than CD4+ T cells after ivuxolimab.

The V gene is TRBV6-1 and the J gene is TRBJ2-1; the D gene could be TRBD1 or TRBD2, each one agreeing over 6 bases. The sequences come from CD4+ or CD8+ T cells sorted from blood, collected in a trial of the OX40 agonist ivuxolimab. This TCR was recovered from an adult with an advanced solid tumor such as melanoma, head and neck, liver or kidney cancer. The CDR3 here reads CASSVGGVFILYNEQFF. The nucleotide sequence reads as follows: TGTGCCAGCAGTGTGGGGGGCGTTTTCATTCTTTACAATGAGCAGTTCTTC.